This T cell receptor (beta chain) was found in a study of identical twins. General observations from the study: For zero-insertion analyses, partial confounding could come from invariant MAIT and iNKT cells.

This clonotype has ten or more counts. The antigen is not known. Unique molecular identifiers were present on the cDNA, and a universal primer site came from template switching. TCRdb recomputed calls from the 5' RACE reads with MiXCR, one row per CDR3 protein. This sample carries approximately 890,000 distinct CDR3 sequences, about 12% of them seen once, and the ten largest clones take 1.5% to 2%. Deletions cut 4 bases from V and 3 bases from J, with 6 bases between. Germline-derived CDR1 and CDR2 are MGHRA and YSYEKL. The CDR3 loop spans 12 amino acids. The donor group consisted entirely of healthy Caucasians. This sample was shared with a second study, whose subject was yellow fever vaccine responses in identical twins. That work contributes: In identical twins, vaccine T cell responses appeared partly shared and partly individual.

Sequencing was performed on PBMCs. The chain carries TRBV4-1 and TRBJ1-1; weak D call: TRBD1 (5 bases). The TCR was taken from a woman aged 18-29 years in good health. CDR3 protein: CASSRGYTEAFF. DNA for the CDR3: TGCGCCAGCAGCCGGGGGTACACTGAAGCTTTCTTT.